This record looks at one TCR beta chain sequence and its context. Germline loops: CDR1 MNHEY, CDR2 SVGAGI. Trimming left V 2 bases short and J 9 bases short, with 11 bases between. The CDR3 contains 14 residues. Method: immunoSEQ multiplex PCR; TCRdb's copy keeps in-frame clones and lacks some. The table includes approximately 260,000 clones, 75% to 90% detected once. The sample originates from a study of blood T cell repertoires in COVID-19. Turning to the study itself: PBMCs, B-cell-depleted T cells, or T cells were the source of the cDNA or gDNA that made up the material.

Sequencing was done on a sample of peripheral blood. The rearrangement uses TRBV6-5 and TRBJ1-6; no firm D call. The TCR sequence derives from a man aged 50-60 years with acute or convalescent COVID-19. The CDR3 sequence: CASSYLSSGSPLHF. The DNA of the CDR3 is TGTGCCAGCAGTTACCTCTCCTCCGGTTCACCCCTCCACTTT.